This TCR beta chain was identified during a study of PD-1 blockade in classical Hodgkin lymphoma. Across the whole study: The patients were dosed with nivolumab 3 mg/kg, infused intravenously every 2 weeks.

Study-wide results and limits: Baseline diversity in complete responders resembled that of newly diagnosed patients. TCR diversity at baseline was reported to be reduced in newly diagnosed patients relative to healthy donors.

Profiling relied on immunoSEQ multiplex PCR, and the TCRdb table lists in-frame clones only, not all of them. The sample carries 45,000 to 55,000 clones, approximately 84% recorded once. Brentuximab vedotin exposure varied among the patients, all of whom had relapsed after autologous stem cell transplantation. Concerning this clone: The antigen remains undetermined.

This TCR came from a human donor with classical Hodgkin lymphoma. The sample was peripheral blood mononuclear cells (PBMCs), taken at baseline.

The CDR3, as DNA: TGTGCCAGCAGCCTAACGGGACCTGGAAACACCATATATTTT. This gives the protein CASSLTGPGNTIYF. This rearrangement joins TRBV7-9 to TRBJ1-3; D may be TRBD1 (5 bases). The CDR3 loop spans 14 amino acids. The germline CDR1 and CDR2 sequences are SEHNR and FQNEAQ (reference sequence). V lost 5 bases to trimming and J lost 2 bases, with 10 bases between them.